This TCR beta chain was recovered during a study of OX40 agonist ivuxolimab in advanced cancers. Study overall: As their treatment, patients were administered ivuxolimab, an agonistic anti-OX40 (CD134) antibody. The dose-escalation cohort was roughly 84% male, with a mean age of 60 years, ranging about 23 to 90.

Germline V gene lookup returns CDR1 SNHLY and CDR2 FYNNEI. Trimming shortened V by 8 bases and J by 10 bases, and 6 bases separated the two germline ends. This CDR3 is 9 amino acids long. Points from the study as a whole: Average numbers of expanded clones were greater in CD8+ T cells than in CD4+.

Generated by immunoSEQ multiplex PCR, the TCRdb table keeps only in-frame clones and is missing some. The sample shows about 82,000 clones, 86% of them seen only once. Of note for this clone: Its antigen remains unknown.

No patient had autoimmune disease or received systemic immunosuppression. The specimen comprised CD4+ or CD8+ T cells sorted from blood, sampled in a trial of the OX40 agonist ivuxolimab. This clonotype was obtained from an adult with an advanced solid tumor such as melanoma, head and neck, liver or kidney cancer. The rearrangement joins TRBV2 to TRBJ2-1, with a tentative D call TRBD1 (6 bases). The CDR3 DNA follows: TGTGCCAGCGGGGGCGAGCAGTTCTTC. As protein: CASGGEQFF. Full variable domain (rest looked up from reference TRBV2 and TRBJ2-1): EPEVTQTPSHQVTQMGQEVILRCVPISNHLYFYWYRQILGQKVEFLVSFYNNEISEKSEIFDDQFSVERPDGSNFTLKIRSTKLEDSAMYFCASGGEQFFGPGTRLTVL.